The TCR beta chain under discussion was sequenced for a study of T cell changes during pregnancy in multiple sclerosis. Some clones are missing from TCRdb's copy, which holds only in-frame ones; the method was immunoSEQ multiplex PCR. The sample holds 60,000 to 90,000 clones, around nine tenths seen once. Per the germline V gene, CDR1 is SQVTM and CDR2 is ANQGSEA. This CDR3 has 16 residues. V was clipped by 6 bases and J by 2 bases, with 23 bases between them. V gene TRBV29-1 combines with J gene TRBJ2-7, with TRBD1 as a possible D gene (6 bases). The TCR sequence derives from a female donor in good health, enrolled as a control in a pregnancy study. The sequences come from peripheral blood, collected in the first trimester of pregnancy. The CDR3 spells CSVLSGSGTSPYEQYF. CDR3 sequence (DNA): TGCAGCGTCTTATCCGGGTCGGGGACATCCCCCTACGAGCAGTACTTC.